At least ten counts were recorded for the clone carrying this T cell receptor (beta chain). Its antigen is currently unknown. These data come from a study of molecular identifiers for immune sequencing clone quantification. Study in general: In replicates, RNA from approximately 20,000 or 100,000 naive CD8 cells was split five ways, four sequenced. Study-wide findings and caveats: Clones above 20 RNA copies held over 97% of effector molecules, under 1% in naive cells. Barcode-sharing identical TCR molecules could underestimate highly expanded clone sizes.

This CDR3 has 15 residues. Germline CDR1 MDHEN, CDR2 SYDVKM. Trimming pared 5 bases from V and 0 bases from J, leaving 8 bases between. TCRdb used MiXCR to reprocess the PCR reads, holding one entry per CDR3 protein. The sample lists 600,000 to 650,000 distinct CDR3 sequences; 15% to 20% were seen once. This clonotype was sampled from a human donor in good health. Some libraries in this study had Jurkat cell RNA spiked in. Material: naive CD8+ T cells from blood, with Jurkat cell RNA spiked in. Subset defined: FACS-sorted CD8+CD4-CCR7+CD45RA+ naive T cells. The V call is TRBV28, the J call TRBJ1-6; no reliable D call. The CDR3 DNA reads as TGTGCCAGCAGTCGGATAAGCTCCTATAATTCACCCCTCCACTTT. Protein product: CASSRISSYNSPLHF.